The 12 T cell receptor beta chains listed next were all sequenced from one sample in a study of blood T cell repertoires in COVID-19. Using immunoSEQ multiplex PCR, the repertoire was profiled, and TCRdb retains in-frame clones only, with some absent. This table holds around 480,000 clones, roughly 90% found once. Sequencing was done on a sample of PBMCs or T cells enriched from blood (not recorded which). The receptor source for this set is a young woman who had recovered from COVID-19.

The V call is TRBV4-1, the J call TRBJ2-3; D possibly corresponds to TRBD2 (6 bases). Trimming shortened V by 1 base and J by 1 base, and 12 bases separated the two germline ends. This CDR3 region has 16 residues. Germline CDR1 MGHRA, CDR2 YSYEKL. The CDR3 nucleotides read TGCGCCAGCAGCCAAGTTCAGGAGCGGGGCACAGATACGCAGTATTTT. Its protein product is CASSQVQERGTDTQYF.

The V and J genes are TRBV24-1 and TRBJ2-3, with 10 positions matching TRBD1. V was clipped by 5 bases and J by 4 bases; unmatched bases: 11. The CDR3 has 17 residues. Germline lookup yields CDR1 KGHDR and CDR2 SFDVKD. CDR3 DNA sequence: TGTGCCACCAGTGGTACACCGGGACAGGGGACCTCAGATACGCAGTATTTT. It is translated as CATSGTPGQGTSDTQYF.

The chain recombines TRBV27 with TRBJ2-3, with 10 nucleotides matching TRBD2. Trimming removed 2 bases from V and 5 bases from J; junction bases left unmatched: 7. CDR1 and CDR2 (germline): MNHEY, SMNVEV (reference sequence). CDR3 size: 16 residues. Here the CDR3 DNA reads TGTGCCAGCAGTTTAAGATCCAGCGGGGGGGTAGATACGCAGTATTTT. Residues: CASSLRSSGGVDTQYF.

The chain recombines TRBV19 with TRBJ2-7; 8 bases fit TRBD2. After removal of 4 bases from V and 0 bases from J, the junction contained 5 bases not matched to a gene. The germline V gene has CDR1 LNHDA and CDR2 SQIVND (reference sequence). This CDR3 spans 15 amino acids. The CDR3 protein is CASSTRGGDSYEQYF. DNA for the CDR3: TGTGCCAGTAGTACCCGGGGGGGGGACTCCTACGAGCAGTACTTC. Filled out from reference TRBV19 and TRBJ2-7, the complete variable domain reads DGGITQSPKYLFRKEGQNVTLSCEQNLNHDAMYWYRQDPGQGLRLIYYSQIVNDFQKGDIAEGYSVSREKKESFPLTVTSAQKNPTAFYLCASSTRGGDSYEQYFGPGTRLTVT.

The V call is TRBV2, the J call TRBJ1-3, with D possibly matching TRBD1 (5 bases). The CDR3 has 14 amino acids. Germline V CDR1 and CDR2: SNHLY, FYNNEI. The germline V and J ends were trimmed by 5 bases and 3 bases, with 11 bases remaining between them. This CDR3 reads CASSQGEVGNTIYF. CDR3 nucleotides: TGTGCCAGCAGTCAAGGGGAGGTTGGAAACACCATATATTTT.

The J gene is TRBJ2-7, the V gene TRBV5-4, with D possibly being TRBD1 (5 bases). Per germline, CDR1 SGHNT and CDR2 YYREEE (reference sequence). Trimming stripped 4 bases from V and 0 bases from J, with 14 bases between. CDR3 size: 15 residues. The CDR3 sequence is CASSLGVLGSYEQYF. CDR3 coding DNA: TGTGCCAGCAGCCTAGGGGTCCTGGGCTCCTACGAGCAGTACTTC.

The J gene is TRBJ1-3, the V gene TRBV6-5; maybe TRBD1 (5 bases). Trimming left V 2 bases short and J 4 bases short, with 12 bases between. CDR1 MNHEY and CDR2 SVGAGI come from the germline V gene. This CDR3 comprises 15 residues. The CDR3 sequence is CASSYGGGSGNTIYF. CDR3 nucleotide sequence: TGTGCCAGCAGTTACGGCGGGGGATCCGGAAACACCATATATTTT.

This sequence joins TRBV6-6 and TRBJ1-1; D not certain. CDR1 is MNHNY and CDR2 is SVGAGI in the germline V gene (reference sequence). The V gene lost 8 bases and the J gene lost 1 base, with 11 bases spanning the gap. CDR3 length: 13 amino acids. CDR3 sequence (DNA): TGTGCCAGCGCGCCCGGGTGGAACACTGAAGCTTTCTTT. Translating it yields CASAPGWNTEAFF.

The chain uses TRBV7-8 and TRBJ2-3, with TRBD2 matching 7 bases. Looked up from germline, CDR1 is SGHVS and CDR2 is FQNEAQ. J lost 2 bases, V lost 5 bases, and 7 bases had no gene match. CDR3 length: 15 residues. The CDR3 region has the DNA TGTGCCAGCAGCCGAGCGGGACTTAACACAGATACGCAGTATTTT. It is translated as CASSRAGLNTDTQYF.

The chain couples TRBV28 to TRBJ1-6, with TRBD1 matching 8 bases. The J segment lost 7 bases and the V segment lost 5 bases, leaving 7 bases of the junction unmatched. This CDR3 is 15 amino acids long. CDR1 is MDHEN, CDR2 SYDVKM, per germline. DNA of the CDR3: TGTGCCAGCAGTCGCCTCAGACAGGGGAATTCACCCCTCCACTTT. The encoded protein is CASSRLRQGNSPLHF.

CDR3 in DNA: TGTGCCAGCAGCTCCTCGCTAGCGGGGGGGCCGAAGACCCAGTACTTC. This sequence encodes CASSSSLAGGPKTQYF. This sequence joins TRBV7-7 and TRBJ2-5, with 12 bases lining up with TRBD2. CDR3 size: 16 residues. Germline V gene data show CDR1 as SSHAT and CDR2 as FNYEAQ (reference sequence). The V segment lost 4 bases and the J segment 6 bases; nucleotides outside the gene matches: 9. Full variable domain (remainder filled in from reference TRBV7-7 and TRBJ2-5): GAGVSQSPRYKVTKRGQDVTLRCDPISSHATLYWYQQALGQGPEFLTYFNYEAQPDKSGLPSDRFSAERPEGSISTLTIQRTEQRDSAMYRCASSSSLAGGPKTQYFGPGTRLLVL.

The V gene is TRBV2, the J gene TRBJ2-3; D remains unclear. Trimming removed 5 bases from V and 0 bases from J, with 12 bases in between. CDR3 length: 15 amino acids. The germline CDR1 and CDR2 sequences are SNHLY and FYNNEI. CDR3 nucleotide sequence: TGTGCCAGCAGTCGTGGGCCCTCGAGCACAGATACGCAGTATTTT. Encoded protein: CASSRGPSSTDTQYF.